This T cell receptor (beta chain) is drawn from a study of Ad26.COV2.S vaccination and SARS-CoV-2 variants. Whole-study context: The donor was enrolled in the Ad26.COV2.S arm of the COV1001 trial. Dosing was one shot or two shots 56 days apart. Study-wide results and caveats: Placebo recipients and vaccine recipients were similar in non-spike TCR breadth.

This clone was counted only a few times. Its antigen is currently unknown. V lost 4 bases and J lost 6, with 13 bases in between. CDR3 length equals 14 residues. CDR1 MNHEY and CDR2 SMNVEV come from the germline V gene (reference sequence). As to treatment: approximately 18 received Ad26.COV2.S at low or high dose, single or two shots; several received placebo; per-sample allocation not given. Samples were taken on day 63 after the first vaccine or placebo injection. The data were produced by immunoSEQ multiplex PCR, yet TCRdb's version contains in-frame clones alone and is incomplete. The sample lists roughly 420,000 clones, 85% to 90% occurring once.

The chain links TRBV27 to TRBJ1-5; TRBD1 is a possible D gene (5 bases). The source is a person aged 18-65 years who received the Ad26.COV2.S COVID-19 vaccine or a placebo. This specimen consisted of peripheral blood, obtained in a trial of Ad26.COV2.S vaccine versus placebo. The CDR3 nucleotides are TGTGCCAGCAGTTCCCCAGGGTGGGGTCAGCCCCAGCATTTT. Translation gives CASSSPGWGQPQHF.